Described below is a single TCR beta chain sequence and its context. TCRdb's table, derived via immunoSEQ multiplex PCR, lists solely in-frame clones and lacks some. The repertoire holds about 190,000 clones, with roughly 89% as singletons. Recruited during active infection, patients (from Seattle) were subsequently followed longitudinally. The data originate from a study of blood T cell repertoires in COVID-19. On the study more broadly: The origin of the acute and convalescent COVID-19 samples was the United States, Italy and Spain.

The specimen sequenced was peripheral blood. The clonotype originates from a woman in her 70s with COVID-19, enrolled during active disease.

In DNA, the CDR3 is TGTGCCAGCAGCTCCCACGCCAGCGGAGACACCGGGGAGCTGTTTTTT. It is translated as CASSSHASGDTGELFF. The rearrangement links TRBV6-6 to TRBJ2-2, with D possibly TRBD2 on 5 matching bases. Per the germline V gene, CDR1 is MNHNY and CDR2 is SVGAGI (reference sequence). This CDR3 region has 16 residues. V lost 6 bases to trimming and J lost 3 bases, with 17 bases between them.